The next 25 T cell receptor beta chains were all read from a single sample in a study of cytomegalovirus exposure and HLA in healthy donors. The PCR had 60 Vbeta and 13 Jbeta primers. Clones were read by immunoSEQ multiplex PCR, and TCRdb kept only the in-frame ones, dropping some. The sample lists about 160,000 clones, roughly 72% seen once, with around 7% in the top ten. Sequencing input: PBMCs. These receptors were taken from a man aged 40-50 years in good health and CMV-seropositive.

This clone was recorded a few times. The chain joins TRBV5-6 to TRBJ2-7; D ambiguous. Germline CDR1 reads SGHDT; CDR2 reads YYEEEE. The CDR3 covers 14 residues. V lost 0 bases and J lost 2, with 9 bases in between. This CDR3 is CASSLGMGAYEQYF. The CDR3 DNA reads TGTGCCAGCAGCTTGGGAATGGGCGCCTACGAGCAGTACTTC. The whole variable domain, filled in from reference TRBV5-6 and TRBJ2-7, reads DAGVTQSPTHLIKTRGQQVTLRCSPKSGHDTVSWYQQALGQGPQFIFQYYEEEERQRGNFPDRFSGHQFPNYSSELNVNALLLGDSALYLCASSLGMGAYEQYFGPGTRLTVT.

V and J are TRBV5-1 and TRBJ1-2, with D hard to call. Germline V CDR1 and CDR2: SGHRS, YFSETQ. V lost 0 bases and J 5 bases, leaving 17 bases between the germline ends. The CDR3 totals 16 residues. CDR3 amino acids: CASSLGGRGIRYGYTF. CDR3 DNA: TGCGCCAGCAGCTTGGGAGGCCGGGGTATTCGGTATGGCTACACCTTC.

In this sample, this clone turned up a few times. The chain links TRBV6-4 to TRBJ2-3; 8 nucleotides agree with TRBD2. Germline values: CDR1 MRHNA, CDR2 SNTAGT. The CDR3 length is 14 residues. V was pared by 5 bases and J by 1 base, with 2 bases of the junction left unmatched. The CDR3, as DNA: TGTGCCAGCAGTCCGCGGGGGGGCACAGATACGCAGTATTTT. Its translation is CASSPRGGTDTQYF.

The CDR3: CAITANSPLHF. CDR3 DNA sequence: TGTGCCATTACAGCAAATTCACCCCTCCACTTT. This chain links TRBV30 with TRBJ1-6; D remains unclear. The CDR3 extends over 11 amino acids. Deletions cut 8 bases from V and 7 bases from J, with 9 bases between. Germline V gene sequence: CDR1 GTSNPN, CDR2 SVGIG (reference sequence). Drawing the rest from reference TRBV30 and TRBJ1-6, the complete variable domain is SQTIHQWPATLVQPVGSPLSLECTVEGTSNPNLYWYRQAAGRGLQLLFYSVGIGQISSEVPQNLSASRPQDRQFILSSKKLLLSDSGFYLCAITANSPLHFGNGTRLTVT.

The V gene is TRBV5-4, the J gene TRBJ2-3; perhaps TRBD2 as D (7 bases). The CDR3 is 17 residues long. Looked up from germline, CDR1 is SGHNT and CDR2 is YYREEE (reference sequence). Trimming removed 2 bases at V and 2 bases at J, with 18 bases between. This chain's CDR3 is CASSLGRGGGPTDTQYF. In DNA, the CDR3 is TGTGCCAGCAGCTTAGGGCGGGGCGGGGGCCCCACAGATACGCAGTATTTT. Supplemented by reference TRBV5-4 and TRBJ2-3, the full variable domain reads ETGVTQSPTHLIKTRGQQVTLRCSSQSGHNTVSWYQQALGQGPQFIFQYYREEENGRGNFPPRFSGLQFPNYSSELNVNALELDDSALYLCASSLGRGGGPTDTQYFGPGTRLTVL.

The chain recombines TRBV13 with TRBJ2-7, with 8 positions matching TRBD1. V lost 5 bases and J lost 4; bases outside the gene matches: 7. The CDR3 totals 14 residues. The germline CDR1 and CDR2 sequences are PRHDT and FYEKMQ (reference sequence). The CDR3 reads CASSLRQGRYEQYF. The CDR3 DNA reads TGTGCCAGCAGCCTCAGACAGGGGCGGTACGAGCAGTACTTC.

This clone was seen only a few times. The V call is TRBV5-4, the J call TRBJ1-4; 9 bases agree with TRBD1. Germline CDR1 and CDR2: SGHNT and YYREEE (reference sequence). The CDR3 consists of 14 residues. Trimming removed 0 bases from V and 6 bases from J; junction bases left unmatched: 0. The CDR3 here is CASSLGTGDEKLFF. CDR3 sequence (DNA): TGTGCCAGCAGCTTGGGGACAGGGGATGAAAAACTGTTTTTT.

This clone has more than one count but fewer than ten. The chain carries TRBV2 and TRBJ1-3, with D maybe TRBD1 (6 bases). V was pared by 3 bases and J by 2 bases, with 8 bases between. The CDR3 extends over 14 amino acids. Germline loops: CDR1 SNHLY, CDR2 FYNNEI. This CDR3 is CASSEGAAGNTIYF. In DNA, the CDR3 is TGTGCCAGCAGTGAGGGGGCAGCTGGAAACACCATATATTTT.

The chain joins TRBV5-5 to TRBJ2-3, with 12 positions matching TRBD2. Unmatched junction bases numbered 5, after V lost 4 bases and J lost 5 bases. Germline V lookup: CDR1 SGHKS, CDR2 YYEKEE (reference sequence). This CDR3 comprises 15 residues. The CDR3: CASSRLAGAGDTQYF. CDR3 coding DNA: TGTGCCAGCAGCCGACTAGCGGGGGCTGGAGATACGCAGTATTTT. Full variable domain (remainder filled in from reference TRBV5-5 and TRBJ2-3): DAGVTQSPTHLIKTRGQQVTLRCSPISGHKSVSWYQQVLGQGPQFIFQYYEKEERGRGNFPDRFSARQFPNYSSELNVNALLLGDSALYLCASSRLAGAGDTQYFGPGTRLTVL.

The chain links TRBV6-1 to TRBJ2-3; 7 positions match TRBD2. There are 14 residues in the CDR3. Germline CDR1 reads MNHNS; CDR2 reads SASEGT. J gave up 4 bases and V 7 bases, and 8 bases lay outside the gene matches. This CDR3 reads CASTEGRGADTQYF. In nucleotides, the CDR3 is TGTGCCAGCACCGAGGGGAGGGGAGCAGATACGCAGTATTTT.

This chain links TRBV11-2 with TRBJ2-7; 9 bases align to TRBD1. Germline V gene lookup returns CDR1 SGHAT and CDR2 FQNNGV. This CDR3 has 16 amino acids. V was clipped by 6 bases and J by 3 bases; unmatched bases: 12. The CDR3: CASRSPGTGQFYEQYF. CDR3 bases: TGTGCCAGCAGGTCACCCGGGACAGGGCAATTCTACGAGCAGTACTTC.

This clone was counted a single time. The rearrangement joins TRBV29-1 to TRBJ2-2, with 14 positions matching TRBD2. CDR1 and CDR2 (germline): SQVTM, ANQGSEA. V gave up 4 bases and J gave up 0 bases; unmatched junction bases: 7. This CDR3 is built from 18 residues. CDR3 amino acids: CSVGGLAGEFANTGELFF. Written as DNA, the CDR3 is TGCAGCGTTGGGGGACTAGCGGGGGAGTTCGCGAACACCGGGGAGCTGTTTTTT.

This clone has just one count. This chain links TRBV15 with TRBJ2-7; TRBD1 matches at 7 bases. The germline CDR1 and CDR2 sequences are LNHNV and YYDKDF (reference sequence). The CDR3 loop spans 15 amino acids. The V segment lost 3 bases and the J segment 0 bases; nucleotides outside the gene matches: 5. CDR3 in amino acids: CATSRGTAPSYEQYF. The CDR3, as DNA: TGTGCCACCAGCAGGGGGACAGCTCCCTCCTACGAGCAGTACTTC.

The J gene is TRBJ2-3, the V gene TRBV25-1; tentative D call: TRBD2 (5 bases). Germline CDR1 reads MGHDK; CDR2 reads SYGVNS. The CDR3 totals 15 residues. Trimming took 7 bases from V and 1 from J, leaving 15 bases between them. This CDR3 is CASTQDSAGTDTQYF. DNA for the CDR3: TGTGCCAGCACGCAGGACTCCGCCGGCACAGATACGCAGTATTTT. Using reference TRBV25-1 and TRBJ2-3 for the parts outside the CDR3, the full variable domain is EADIYQTPRYLVIGTGKKITLECSQTMGHDKMYWYQQDPGMELHLIHYSYGVNSTEKGDLSSESTVSRIRTEHFPLTLESARPSHTSQYLCASTQDSAGTDTQYFGPGTRLTVL.

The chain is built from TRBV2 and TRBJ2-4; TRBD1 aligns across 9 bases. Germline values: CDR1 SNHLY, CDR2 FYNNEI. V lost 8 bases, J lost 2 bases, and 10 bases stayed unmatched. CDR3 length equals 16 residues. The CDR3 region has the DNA TGTGCCAGCGAAGGGATACAGGGGGCTACCAAAAACATTCAGTACTTC. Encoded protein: CASEGIQGATKNIQYF.

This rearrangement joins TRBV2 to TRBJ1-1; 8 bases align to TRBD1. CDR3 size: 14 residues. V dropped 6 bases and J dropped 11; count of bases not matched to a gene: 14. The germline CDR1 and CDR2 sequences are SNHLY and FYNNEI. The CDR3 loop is CASREPGQAQWAFF. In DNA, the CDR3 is TGTGCCAGCAGAGAACCGGGACAGGCTCAATGGGCTTTCTTT.

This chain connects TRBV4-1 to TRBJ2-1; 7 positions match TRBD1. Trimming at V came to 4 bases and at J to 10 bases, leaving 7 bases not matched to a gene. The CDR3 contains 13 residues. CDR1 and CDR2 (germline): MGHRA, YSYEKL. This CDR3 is CASSLGTVGEQFF. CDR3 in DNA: TGCGCCAGCAGCCTTGGGACAGTAGGAGAGCAGTTCTTC.

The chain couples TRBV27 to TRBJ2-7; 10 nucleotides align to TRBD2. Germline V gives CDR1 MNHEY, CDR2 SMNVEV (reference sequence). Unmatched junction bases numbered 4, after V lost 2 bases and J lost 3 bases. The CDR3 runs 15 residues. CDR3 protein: CASSLKRGGLYEQYF. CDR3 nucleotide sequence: TGTGCCAGCAGTTTAAAGCGGGGGGGCCTCTACGAGCAGTACTTC.

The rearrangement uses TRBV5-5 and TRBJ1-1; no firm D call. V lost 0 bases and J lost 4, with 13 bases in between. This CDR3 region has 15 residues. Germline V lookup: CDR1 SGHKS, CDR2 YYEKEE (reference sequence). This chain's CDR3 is CASSLGASGGTEAFF. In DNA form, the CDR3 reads TGTGCCAGCAGCTTGGGGGCCAGTGGAGGCACTGAAGCTTTCTTT.

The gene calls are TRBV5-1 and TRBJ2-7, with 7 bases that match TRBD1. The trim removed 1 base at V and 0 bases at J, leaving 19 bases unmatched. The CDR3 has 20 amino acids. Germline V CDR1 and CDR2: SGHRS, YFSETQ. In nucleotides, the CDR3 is TGCGCCAGCAGCTTGTGGGGTGGGCGACAGGGTTTCGCCCCCTCCTACGAGCAGTACTTC. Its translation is CASSLWGGRQGFAPSYEQYF.

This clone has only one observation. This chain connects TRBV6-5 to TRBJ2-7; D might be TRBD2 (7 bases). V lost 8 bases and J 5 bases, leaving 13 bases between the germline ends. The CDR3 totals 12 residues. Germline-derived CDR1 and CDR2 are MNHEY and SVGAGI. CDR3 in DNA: TGTGCCAGCGGGGGGGGCCGCCACGAGCAGTACTTC. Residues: CASGGGRHEQYF.

DNA for the CDR3: TGTGCCAGCAGAAGACTAGCGGACAATGAGCAGTTCTTC. It encodes CASRRLADNEQFF. The chain has TRBV7-9 and TRBJ2-1; 9 positions agree with TRBD2. Germline CDR1 is SEHNR and CDR2 is FQNEAQ (reference sequence). The CDR3 has 13 residues. V was clipped by 6 bases and J by 5 bases; unmatched bases: 2. Based on the CDR3 plus reference TRBV7-9 and TRBJ2-1, the full variable domain is DTGVSQNPRHKITKRGQNVTFRCDPISEHNRLYWYRQTLGQGPEFLTYFQNEAQLEKSRLLSDRFSAERPKGSFSTLEIQRTEQGDSAMYLCASRRLADNEQFFGPGTRLTVL.

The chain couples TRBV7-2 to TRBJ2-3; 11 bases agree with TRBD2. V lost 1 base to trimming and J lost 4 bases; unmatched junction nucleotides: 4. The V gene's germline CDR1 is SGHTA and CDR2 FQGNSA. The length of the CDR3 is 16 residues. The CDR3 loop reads CASSLVLAGGSDTQYF. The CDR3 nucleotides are TGTGCCAGCAGCTTAGTTCTAGCGGGGGGATCAGATACGCAGTATTTT.

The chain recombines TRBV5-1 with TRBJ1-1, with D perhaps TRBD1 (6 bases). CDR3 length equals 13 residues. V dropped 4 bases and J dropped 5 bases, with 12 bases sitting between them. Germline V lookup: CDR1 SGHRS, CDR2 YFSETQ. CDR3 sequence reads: CASSRTDQTEAFF. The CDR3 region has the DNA TGCGCCAGCAGCAGGACAGACCAAACTGAAGCTTTCTTT.

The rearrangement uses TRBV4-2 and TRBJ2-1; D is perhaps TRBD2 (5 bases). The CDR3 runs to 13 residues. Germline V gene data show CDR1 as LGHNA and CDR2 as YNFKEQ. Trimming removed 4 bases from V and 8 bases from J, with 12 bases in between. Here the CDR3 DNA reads TGTGCCAGCAGCCTCGGGCTAGCCGATGAGCAGTTCTTC. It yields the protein CASSLGLADEQFF.